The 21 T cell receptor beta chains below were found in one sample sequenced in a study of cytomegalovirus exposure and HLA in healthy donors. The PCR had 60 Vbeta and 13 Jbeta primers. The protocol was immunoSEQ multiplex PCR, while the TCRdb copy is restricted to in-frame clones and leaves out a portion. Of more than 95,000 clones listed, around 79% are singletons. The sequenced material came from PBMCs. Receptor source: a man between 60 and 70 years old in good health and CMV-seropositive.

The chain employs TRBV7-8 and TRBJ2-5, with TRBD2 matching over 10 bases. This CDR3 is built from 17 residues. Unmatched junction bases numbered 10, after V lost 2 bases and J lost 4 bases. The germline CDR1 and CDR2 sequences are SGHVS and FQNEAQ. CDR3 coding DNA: TGTGCCAGCAGCTTAATAACTAGCGGGACCTTCGGAGAGACCCAGTACTTC. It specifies CASSLITSGTFGETQYF.

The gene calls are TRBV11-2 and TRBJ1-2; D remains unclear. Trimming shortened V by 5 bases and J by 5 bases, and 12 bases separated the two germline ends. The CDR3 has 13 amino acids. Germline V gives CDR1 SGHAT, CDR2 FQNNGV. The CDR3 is CASSPSPGYGYTF. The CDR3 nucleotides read TGTGCCAGCAGCCCTTCCCCGGGGTATGGCTACACCTTC.

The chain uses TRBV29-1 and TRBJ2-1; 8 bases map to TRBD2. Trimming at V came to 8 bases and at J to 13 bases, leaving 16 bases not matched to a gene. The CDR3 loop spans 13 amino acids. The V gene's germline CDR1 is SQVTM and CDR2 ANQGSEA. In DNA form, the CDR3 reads TGCAGCACCGCCCATAGCGGGGATGGAAACCAGTTCTTC. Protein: CSTAHSGDGNQFF.

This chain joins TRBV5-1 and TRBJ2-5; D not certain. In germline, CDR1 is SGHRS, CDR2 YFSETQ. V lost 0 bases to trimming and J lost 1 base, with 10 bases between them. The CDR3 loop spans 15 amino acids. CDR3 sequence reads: CASSLALGSQETQYF. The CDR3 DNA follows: TGCGCCAGCAGCTTGGCCTTGGGCAGCCAAGAGACCCAGTACTTC. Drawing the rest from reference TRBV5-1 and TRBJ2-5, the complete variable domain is KAGVTQTPRYLIKTRGQQVTLSCSPISGHRSVSWYQQTPGQGLQFLFEYFSETQRNKGNFPGRFSGRQFSNSRSEMNVSTLELGDSALYLCASSLALGSQETQYFGPGTRLLVL.

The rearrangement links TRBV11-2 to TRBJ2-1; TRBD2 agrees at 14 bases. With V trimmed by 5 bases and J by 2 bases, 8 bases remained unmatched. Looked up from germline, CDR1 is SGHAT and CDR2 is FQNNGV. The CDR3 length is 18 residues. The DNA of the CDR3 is TGTGCCAGCAGCCAATTGGGACTAGCGGGGGTAGCCTACAATGAGCAGTTCTTC. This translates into CASSQLGLAGVAYNEQFF.

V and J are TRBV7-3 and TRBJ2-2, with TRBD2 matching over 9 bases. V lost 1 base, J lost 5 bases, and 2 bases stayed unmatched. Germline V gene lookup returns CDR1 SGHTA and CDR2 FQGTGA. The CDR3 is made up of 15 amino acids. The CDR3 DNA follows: TGTGCCAGCAGCTTAAATAGCGGGGGAACCGGGGAGCTGTTTTTT. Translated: CASSLNSGGTGELFF.

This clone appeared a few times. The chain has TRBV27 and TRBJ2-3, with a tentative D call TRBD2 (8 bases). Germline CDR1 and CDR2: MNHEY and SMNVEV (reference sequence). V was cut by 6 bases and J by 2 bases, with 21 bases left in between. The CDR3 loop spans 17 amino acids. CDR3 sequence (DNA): TGTGCCAGCAGGACAGGGAAGAAAGCGGGGGACACAGATACGCAGTATTTT. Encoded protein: CASRTGKKAGDTDTQYF.

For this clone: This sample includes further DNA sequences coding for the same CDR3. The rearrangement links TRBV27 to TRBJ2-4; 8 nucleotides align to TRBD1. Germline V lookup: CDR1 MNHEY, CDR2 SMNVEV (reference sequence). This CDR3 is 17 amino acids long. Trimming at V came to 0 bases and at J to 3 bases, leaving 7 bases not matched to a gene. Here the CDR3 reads CASSLSAGGYGKNIQYF. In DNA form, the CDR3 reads TGTGCCAGCAGTTTATCCGCAGGGGGCTACGGCAAAAACATTCAGTACTTC.

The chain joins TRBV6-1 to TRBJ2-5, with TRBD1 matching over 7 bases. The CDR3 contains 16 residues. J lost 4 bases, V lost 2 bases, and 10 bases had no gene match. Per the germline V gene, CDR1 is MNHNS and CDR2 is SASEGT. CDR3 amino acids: CASSELQGVGRETQYF. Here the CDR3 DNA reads TGTGCCAGCAGTGAACTGCAGGGGGTGGGGCGAGAGACCCAGTACTTC.

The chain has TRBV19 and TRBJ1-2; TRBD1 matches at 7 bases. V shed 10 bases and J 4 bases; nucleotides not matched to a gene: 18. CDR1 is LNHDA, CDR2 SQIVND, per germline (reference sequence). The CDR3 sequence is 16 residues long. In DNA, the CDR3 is TGTGCCACCTCCCGGCAGGGGGAGTCTGGAAGCTATGGCTACACCTTC. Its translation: CATSRQGESGSYGYTF.

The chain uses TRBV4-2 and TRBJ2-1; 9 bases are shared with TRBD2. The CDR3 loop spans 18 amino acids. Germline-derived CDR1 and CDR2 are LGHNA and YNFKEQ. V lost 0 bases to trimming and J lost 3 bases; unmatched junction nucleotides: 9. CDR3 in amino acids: CASSQEPLAGGIYNEQFF. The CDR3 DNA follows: TGTGCCAGCAGCCAAGAACCGTTGGCGGGGGGGATCTACAATGAGCAGTTCTTC.

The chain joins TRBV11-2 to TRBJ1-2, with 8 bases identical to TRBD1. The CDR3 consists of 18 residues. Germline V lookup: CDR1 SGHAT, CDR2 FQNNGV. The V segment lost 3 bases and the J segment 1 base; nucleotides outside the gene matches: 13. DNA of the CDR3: TGTGCCAGCAGCTTTGGGTCCAGGGGGCGCCTGGGTAACTATGGCTACACCTTC. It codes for CASSFGSRGRLGNYGYTF.

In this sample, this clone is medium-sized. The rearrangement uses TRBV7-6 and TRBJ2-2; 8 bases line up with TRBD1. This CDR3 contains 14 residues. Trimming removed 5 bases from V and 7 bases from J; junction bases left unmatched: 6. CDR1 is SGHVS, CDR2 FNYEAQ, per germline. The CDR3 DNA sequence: TGTGCCAGCAGCCCGCAGGGGGCGGGCGGGGAGCTGTTTTTT. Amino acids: CASSPQGAGGELFF.

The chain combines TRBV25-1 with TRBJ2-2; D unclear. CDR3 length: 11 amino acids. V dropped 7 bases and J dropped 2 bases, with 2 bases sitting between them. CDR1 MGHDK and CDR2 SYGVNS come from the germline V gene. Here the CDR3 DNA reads TGTGCCAGCACTAACACCGGGGAGCTGTTTTTT. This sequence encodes CASTNTGELFF.

CDR3 amino acids: CARSFPGLDIHEQFF. CDR3 DNA: TGTGCCAGAAGCTTCCCGGGACTAGATATCCATGAGCAGTTCTTC. The V gene is TRBV5-3, the J gene TRBJ2-1; 8 bases line up with TRBD2. TRBV5-3 is an ORF, with its function uncertain. Germline trimming cut 2 bases from V and 8 bases from J; bases unmatched to any gene: 9. The CDR3 spans 15 residues.

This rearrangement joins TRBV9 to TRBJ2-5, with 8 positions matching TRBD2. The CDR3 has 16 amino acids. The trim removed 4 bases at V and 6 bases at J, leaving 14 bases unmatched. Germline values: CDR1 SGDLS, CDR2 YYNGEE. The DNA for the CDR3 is TGTGCCAGCAGCAAAGAGGGTAGCGGGGCGGGAAAGACCCAGTACTTC. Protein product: CASSKEGSGAGKTQYF.

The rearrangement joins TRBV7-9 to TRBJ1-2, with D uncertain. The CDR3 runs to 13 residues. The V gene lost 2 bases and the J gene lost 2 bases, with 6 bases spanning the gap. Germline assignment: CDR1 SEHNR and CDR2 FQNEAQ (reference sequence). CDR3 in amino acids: CASSLPGNYGYTF. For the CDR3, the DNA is TGTGCCAGCAGCTTACCGGGAAACTATGGCTACACCTTC.

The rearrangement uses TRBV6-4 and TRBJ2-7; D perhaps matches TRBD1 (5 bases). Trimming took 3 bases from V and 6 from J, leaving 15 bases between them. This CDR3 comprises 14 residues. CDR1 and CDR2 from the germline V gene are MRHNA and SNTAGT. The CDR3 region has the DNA TGTGCCAGCAGTGAAACAGGATCCGGGCTCGAGCAGTACTTC. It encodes CASSETGSGLEQYF.

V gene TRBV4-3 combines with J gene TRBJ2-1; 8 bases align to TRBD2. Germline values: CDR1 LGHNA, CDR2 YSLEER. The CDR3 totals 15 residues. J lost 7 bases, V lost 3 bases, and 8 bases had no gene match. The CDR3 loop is CASSQGAGVLNEQFF. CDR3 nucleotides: TGCGCCAGCAGCCAGGGAGCGGGGGTTTTGAATGAGCAGTTCTTC.

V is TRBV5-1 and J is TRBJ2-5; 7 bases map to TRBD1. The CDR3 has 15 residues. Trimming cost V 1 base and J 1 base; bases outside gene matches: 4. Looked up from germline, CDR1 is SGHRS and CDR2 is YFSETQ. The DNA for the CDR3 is TGCGCCAGCAGCTTGACAGGGGCTACCCAAGAGACCCAGTACTTC. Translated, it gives CASSLTGATQETQYF.

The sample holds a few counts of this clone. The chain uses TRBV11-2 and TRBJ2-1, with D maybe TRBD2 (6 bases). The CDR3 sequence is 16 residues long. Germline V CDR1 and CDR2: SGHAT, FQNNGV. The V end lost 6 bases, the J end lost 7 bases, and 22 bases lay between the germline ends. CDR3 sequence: CASRKGLSGKRNEQFF. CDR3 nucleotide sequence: TGTGCCAGCAGAAAGGGACTCTCGGGTAAACGGAATGAGCAGTTCTTC. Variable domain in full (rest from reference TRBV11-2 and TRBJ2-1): EAGVAQSPRYKIIEKRQSVAFWCNPISGHATLYWYQQILGQGPKLLIQFQNNGVVDDSQLPKDRFSAERLKGVDSTLKIQPAKLEDSAVYLCASRKGLSGKRNEQFFGPGTRLTVL.